This T cell receptor beta chain was obtained from a study of blood T cell repertoires in COVID-19. Turning to the study itself: T cells, B-cell-depleted T cells, or PBMCs provided the cDNA or gDNA that served as material.

Under the authors' procedure: Reference gene primer amplification in the assay estimated nucleated cell counts. Using immunoSEQ multiplex PCR, the repertoire was profiled, and TCRdb retains in-frame clones only, with some absent. V and J calls and clone size come straight from that table; D and trimming were deduced from the DNA. The sample includes 110,000 to 150,000 clones, around 81% of them seen just once. The length of the CDR3 is 14 residues. Germline loops: CDR1 SEHNR, CDR2 FQNEAQ (reference sequence). Trimming removed 6 bases from V and 10 bases from J; junction bases left unmatched: 9. Sequencing was carried out using peripheral blood. The V gene is TRBV7-9, the J gene TRBJ1-6; 7 bases match TRBD1. The clonotype was recovered from a woman between 45 and 65 years old with acute or convalescent COVID-19. In DNA, the CDR3 is TGTGCCAGCAGTCTCTCGACAGGGAGATCACCCCTCCACTTT. This gives the protein CASSLSTGRSPLHF.